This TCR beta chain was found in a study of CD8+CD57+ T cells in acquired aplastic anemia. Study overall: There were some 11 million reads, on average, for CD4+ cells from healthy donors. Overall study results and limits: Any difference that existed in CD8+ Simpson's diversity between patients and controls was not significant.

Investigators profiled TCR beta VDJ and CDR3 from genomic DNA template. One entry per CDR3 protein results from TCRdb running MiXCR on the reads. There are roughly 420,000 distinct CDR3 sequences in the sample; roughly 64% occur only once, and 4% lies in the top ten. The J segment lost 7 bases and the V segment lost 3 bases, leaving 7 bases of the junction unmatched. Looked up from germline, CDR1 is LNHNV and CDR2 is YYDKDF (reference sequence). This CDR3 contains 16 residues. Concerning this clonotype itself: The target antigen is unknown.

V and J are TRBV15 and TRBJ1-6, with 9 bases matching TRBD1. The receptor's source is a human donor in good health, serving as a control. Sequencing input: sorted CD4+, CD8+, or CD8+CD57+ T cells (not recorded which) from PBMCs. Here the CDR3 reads CATSSLGDRGNSPLHF. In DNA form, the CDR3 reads TGTGCCACCAGCAGCTTGGGAGACAGGGGGAATTCACCCCTCCACTTT.